The 9 T cell receptor beta chains reported below all come from one sample, sequenced in a study of blood T cell repertoires in COVID-19. This table comes from immunoSEQ multiplex PCR, and its TCRdb copy is limited to in-frame clones, with some not included. The sample yields fewer than 400,000 clones, 87% seen once. The specimen sequenced was PBMCs or T cells enriched from blood (not recorded which). Receptors were obtained from a woman between 45 and 65 years old who had recovered from COVID-19.

The V and J genes are TRBV19 and TRBJ1-2, with 9 bases lining up with TRBD1. Germline V gene lookup returns CDR1 LNHDA and CDR2 SQIVND (reference sequence). CDR3 size: 15 residues. J lost 4 bases, V lost 6 bases, and 9 bases had no gene match. CDR3 sequence (DNA): TGTGCCAGTAGCACTACAGGGGGCGAACTCTATGGCTACACCTTC. The encoded protein is CASSTTGGELYGYTF.

This chain connects TRBV5-1 to TRBJ1-2; TRBD1 matches 7 bases. This CDR3 has 14 amino acids. Trimming cost V 4 bases and J 0 bases; bases outside gene matches: 3. Germline CDR1 and CDR2: SGHRS and YFSETQ. CDR3 nucleotide sequence: TGCGCCAGCAGCCGGACAGGAGCTAACTATGGCTACACCTTC. It codes for CASSRTGANYGYTF.

This clone was recorded once. The rearrangement links TRBV6-1 to TRBJ1-1; no firm D call. Trimming cost V 3 bases and J 0 bases, with 8 bases left between them. Germline V gene data show CDR1 as MNHNS and CDR2 as SASEGT. This CDR3 has 14 amino acids. Here the CDR3 reads CASSELAMNTEAFF. In DNA form, the CDR3 reads TGTGCCAGCAGTGAGCTAGCTATGAACACTGAAGCTTTCTTT.

V gene TRBV3-1 (or the pseudogene TRBV3-2) combines with J gene TRBJ1-2, with a possible D match to TRBD1 (6 bases). V was pared by 5 bases and J by 4 bases, with 8 bases between. Germline-derived CDR1 and CDR2 are LGHDT and YNNKEL (reference sequence). CDR3 length: 12 residues. The CDR3 DNA follows: TGTGCCAGCAGCGGGGGCAGCTATGGCTACACCTTC. It encodes CASSGGSYGYTF.

The genes are TRBV5-4 and TRBJ1-4, with TRBD1 matching 7 bases. V gave up 6 bases and J gave up 5 bases; unmatched junction bases: 7. This CDR3 has 14 amino acids. Germline CDR1 reads SGHNT; CDR2 reads YYREEE (reference sequence). The CDR3 DNA is TGTGCCAGCACCTCGGGACAGAGAAATGAAAAACTGTTTTTT. It yields the protein CASTSGQRNEKLFF.

The rearrangement uses TRBV11-2 and TRBJ1-5; weak D call: TRBD1 (5 bases). This CDR3 has 15 amino acids. Trimming cost V 4 bases and J 1 base, with 11 bases left between them. Germline CDR1 reads SGHAT; CDR2 reads FQNNGV. The CDR3, as DNA: TGTGCCAGCAGCTCGGCTCCAGGGAGCAATCAGCCCCAGCATTTT. Its translation: CASSSAPGSNQPQHF.

The V and J genes are TRBV6-2 or TRBV6-3 and TRBJ2-5, with TRBD2 identical over 8 bases. Germline trimming cut 5 bases from V and 3 bases from J; bases unmatched to any gene: 8. Looked up from germline, CDR1 is MNHEY and CDR2 is SVGEGT. The CDR3 has 15 residues. CDR3 DNA: TGTGCCAGCAGTGGGGCTGCGCGGGGGGAAGAGACCCAGTACTTC. Residues: CASSGAARGEETQYF.

The chain joins TRBV20-1 to TRBJ1-6, with 11 nucleotides matching TRBD1. V gave up 3 bases and J gave up 9 bases; unmatched junction bases: 7. The V gene's germline CDR1 is DFQATT and CDR2 SNEGSKA (reference sequence). The CDR3 is 15 amino acids. CDR3 region: CSASGSGTGGSPLHF. Here the CDR3 DNA reads TGCAGTGCTAGTGGCTCCGGGACAGGGGGTTCACCCCTCCACTTT.

This clone has a count of ten or more. Other nucleotide sequences from this sample produce the same CDR3. The rearrangement uses TRBV4-1 and TRBJ1-1, with 7 bases identical to TRBD1. CDR3 size: 13 residues. V lost 8 bases to trimming and J lost 1 base; unmatched junction nucleotides: 4. Looked up from germline, CDR1 is MGHRA and CDR2 is YSYEKL. This CDR3 is CASGDRENTEAFF. CDR3 DNA sequence: TGCGCCAGCGGGGACAGAGAGAACACTGAAGCTTTCTTT.